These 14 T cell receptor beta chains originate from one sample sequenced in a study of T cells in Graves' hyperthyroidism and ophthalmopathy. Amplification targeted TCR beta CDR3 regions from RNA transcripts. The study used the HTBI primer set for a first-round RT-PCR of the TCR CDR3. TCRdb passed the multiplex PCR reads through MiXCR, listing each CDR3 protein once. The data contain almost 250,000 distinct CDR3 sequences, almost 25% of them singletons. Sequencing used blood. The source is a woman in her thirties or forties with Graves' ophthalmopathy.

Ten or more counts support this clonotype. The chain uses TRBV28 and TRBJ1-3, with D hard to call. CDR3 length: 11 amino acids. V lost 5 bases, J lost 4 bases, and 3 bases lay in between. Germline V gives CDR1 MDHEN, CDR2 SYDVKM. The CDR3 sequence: CASSEGNTIYF. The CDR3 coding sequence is TGTGCCAGCAGTGAAGGAAACACCATATATTTT. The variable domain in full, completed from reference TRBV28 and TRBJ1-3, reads DVKVTQSSRYLVKRTGEKVFLECVQDMDHENMFWYRQDPGLGLRLIYFSYDVKMKEKGDIPEGYSVSREKKERFSLILESASTNQTSMYLCASSEGNTIYFGEGSWLTVV.

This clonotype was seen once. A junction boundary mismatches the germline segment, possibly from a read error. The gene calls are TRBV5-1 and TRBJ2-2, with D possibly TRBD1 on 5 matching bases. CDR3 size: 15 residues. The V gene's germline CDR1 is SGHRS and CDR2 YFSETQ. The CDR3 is CVSSLDTPNTGELFF. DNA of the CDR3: TGCGTCAGCAGCTTGGACACCCCGAACACCGGGGAGCTGTTTTTT.

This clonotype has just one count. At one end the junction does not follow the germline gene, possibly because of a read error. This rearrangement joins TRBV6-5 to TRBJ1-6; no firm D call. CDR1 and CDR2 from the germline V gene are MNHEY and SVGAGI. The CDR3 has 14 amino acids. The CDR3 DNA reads TGTGCCAGCAGTTACTGGATCGGGAATTCACCCCTCCCCTTT. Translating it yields CASSYWIGNSPLPF.

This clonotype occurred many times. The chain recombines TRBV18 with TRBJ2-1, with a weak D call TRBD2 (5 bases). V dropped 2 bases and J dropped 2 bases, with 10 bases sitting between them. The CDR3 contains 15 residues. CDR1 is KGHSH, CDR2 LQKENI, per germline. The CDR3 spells CASSPFGDPYNEQFF. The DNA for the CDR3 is TGTGCCAGCTCACCATTCGGGGATCCCTACAATGAGCAGTTCTTC.

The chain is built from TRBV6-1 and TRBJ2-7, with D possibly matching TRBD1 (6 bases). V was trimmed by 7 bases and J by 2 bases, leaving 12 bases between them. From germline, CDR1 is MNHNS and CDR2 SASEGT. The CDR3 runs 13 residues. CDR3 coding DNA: TGTGCCAGCATATCTCCAGGGGCCTACGAGCAGTACTTC. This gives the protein CASISPGAYEQYF.

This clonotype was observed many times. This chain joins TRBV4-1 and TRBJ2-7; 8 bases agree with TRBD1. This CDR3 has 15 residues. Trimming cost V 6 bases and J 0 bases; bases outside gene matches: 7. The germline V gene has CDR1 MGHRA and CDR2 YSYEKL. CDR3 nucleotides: TGCGCCAGCAGTGAAAGACAGGGGAGCTCCTACGAGCAGTACTTC. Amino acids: CASSERQGSSYEQYF.

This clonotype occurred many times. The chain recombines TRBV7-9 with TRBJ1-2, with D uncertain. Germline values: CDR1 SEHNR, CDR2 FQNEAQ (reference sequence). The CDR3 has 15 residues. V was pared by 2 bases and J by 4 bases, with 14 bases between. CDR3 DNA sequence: TGTGCCAGCAGCTTAAGTTTGCAGGCCTCCTATGGCTACACCTTC. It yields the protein CASSLSLQASYGYTF.

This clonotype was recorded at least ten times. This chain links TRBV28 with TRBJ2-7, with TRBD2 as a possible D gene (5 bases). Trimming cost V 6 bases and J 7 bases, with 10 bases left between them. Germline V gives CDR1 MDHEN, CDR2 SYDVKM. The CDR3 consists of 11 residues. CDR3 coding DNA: TGTGCCAGCAGCCGACTAAGGGAGCAGTACTTC. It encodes CASSRLREQYF. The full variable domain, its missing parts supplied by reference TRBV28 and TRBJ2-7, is DVKVTQSSRYLVKRTGEKVFLECVQDMDHENMFWYRQDPGLGLRLIYFSYDVKMKEKGDIPEGYSVSREKKERFSLILESASTNQTSMYLCASSRLREQYFGPGTRLTVT.

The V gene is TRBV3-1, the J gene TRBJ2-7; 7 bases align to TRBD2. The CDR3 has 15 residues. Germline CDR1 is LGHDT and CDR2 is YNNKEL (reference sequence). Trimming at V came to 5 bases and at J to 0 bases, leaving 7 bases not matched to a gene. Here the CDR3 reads CASSNTLADSYEQYF. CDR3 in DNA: TGTGCCAGCAGCAACACTCTAGCGGACTCCTACGAGCAGTACTTC.

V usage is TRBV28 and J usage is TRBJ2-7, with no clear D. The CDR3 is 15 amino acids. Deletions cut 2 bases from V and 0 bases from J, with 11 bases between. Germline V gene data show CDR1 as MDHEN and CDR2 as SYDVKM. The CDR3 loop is CASSLKGSSSYEQYF. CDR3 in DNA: TGTGCCAGCAGTTTAAAGGGCAGCAGCTCCTACGAGCAGTACTTC.

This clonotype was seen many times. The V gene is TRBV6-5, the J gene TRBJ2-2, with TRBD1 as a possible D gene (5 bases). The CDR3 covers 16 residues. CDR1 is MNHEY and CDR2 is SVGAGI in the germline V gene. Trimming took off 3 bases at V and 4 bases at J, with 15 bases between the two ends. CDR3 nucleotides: TGTGCCAGCAGTTATCGTAAGGGGTACGGCACCGGGGAGCTGTTTTTT. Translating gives CASSYRKGYGTGELFF.

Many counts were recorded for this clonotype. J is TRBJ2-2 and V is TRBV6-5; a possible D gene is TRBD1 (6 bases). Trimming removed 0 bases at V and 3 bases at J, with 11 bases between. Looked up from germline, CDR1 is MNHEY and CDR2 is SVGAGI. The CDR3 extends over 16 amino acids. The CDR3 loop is CASSYSRTADTGELFF. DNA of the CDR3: TGTGCCAGCAGTTACTCAAGGACAGCTGACACCGGGGAGCTGTTTTTT.

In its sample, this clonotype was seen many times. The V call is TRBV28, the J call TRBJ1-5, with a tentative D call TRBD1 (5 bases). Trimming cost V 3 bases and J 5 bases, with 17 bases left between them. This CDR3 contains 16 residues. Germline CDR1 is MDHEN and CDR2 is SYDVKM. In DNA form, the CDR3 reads TGTGCCAGCAGTTTTAACACCCGGGGGTTTTATCAGCCCCAGCATTTT. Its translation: CASSFNTRGFYQPQHF.

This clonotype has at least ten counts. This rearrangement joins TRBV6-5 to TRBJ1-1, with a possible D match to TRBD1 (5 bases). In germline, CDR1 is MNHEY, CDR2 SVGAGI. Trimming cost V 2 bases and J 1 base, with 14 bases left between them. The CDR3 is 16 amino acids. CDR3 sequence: CASSYTWDRSNTEAFF. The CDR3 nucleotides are TGTGCCAGCAGTTACACATGGGACCGGTCGAACACTGAAGCTTTCTTT.